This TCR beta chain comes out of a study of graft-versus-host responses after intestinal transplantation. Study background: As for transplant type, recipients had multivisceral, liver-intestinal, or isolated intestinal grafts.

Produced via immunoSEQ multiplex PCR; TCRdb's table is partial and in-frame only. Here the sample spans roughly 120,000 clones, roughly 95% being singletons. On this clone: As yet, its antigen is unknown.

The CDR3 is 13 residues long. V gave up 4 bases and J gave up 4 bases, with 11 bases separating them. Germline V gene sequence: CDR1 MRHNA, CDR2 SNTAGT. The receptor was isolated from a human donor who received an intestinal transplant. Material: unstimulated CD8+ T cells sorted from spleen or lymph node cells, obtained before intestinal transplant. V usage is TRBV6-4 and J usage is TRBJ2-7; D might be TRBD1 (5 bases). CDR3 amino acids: CASSVGTGYEQYF. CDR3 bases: TGTGCCAGCAGTGTCGGAACAGGTTACGAGCAGTACTTC.